This T cell receptor beta chain was recorded in a study of Graves' ophthalmopathy and Graves' hyperthyroidism listed by TCRdb under 2018. In the study overall: Peripheral blood was collected before any treatment was given, at the time of initial diagnosis. The study used signatures of the TCR beta repertoire to tell Graves' ophthalmopathy apart from Graves' hyperthyroidism and to predict which patients would progress to ophthalmopathy. In total, some 130 blood samples were TCR-sequenced: approximately 40 ophthalmopathy, roughly 77 hyperthyroidism and roughly 17 hyperthyroidism-to-ophthalmopathy patients. To explore V-J signatures distinguishing ophthalmopathy from hyperthyroidism, a discovery set of around 100 patients (about 41 ophthalmopathy, 55 to 60 stable hyperthyroidism) was enrolled. The independent validation cohort included about 20 hyperthyroidism patients plus 17 patients who later progressed from hyperthyroidism to ophthalmopathy. In roughly 6 hyperthyroidism patients, the T-cell repertoire of thyroid tissue was compared with the T-cell repertoire of blood. Following sampling, methimazole starting at 30 mg daily was administered to hyperthyroidism patients, and high-dose intravenous methylprednisolone was administered to ophthalmopathy patients. For training and testing, the 95 to 100 patients in the discovery cohort were randomly divided in a 7:3 ratio.

The CDR3, cysteine through phenylalanine, is 17 amino acids long. Only CDR3 DNA remains: 51 bases, in frame from the first base. CDR1 and CDR2, looked up from the germline V gene, are SGHAT and FQNNGV. Relative to germline, V is 4 bases shorter and J is 5 bases shorter, with 20 bases between their ends. For repertoire sequencing, the TCR beta CDR3 regions were amplified from RNA transcripts. HTBI primers and the Qiagen OneStep RT-PCR kit were used in a first-round RT-PCR, which was followed by a second-round multiplex PCR, size selection and purification. Libraries were sequenced on an Illumina HiSeq2000 using paired-end 100 bp reads. In the paper's pipeline: SOAPnuke was used for read processing, and reads with adapters, uncalled bases, a mean Phred below 15, or no exact constant-primer or identifier match were discarded. High-quality paired reads were merged with COPE v1.2.5. Each unique nucleotide sequence was treated as a clonotype, and MiTCR v1.1 was used to align the clonotypes to the IMGT TRB V, D and J references. The analysis was limited to V-J combinations with a frequency above 0.0001, which together covered approximately 99% of the repertoires. A TCR clonal expansion and chaos score per V-J combination was defined as the ratio of F50 clonal expansion to chaos observed in the TCRdist matrix. Welch's t-statistics and random forest were used to reduce features to some 13 V-J combinations, which were fed into a naive Bayes classifier. Thyroid-blood repertoire similarity was quantified with the Morisita-Horn index. TCRdb cleaned the public reads at Q25 with fastp, built clones with MiXCR and kept in-frame beta chains. For every CDR3 protein sequence, its rows merge into one entry that carries the most common genes and DNA. TCRdb's processing, not the authors', yielded these V and J calls. The sample table contains around 400,000 distinct CDR3 sequences; only one count was recorded for around 19% of them. Together, the top ten hold 1.5% to 2% of the sample.

The ophthalmopathy patients had moderately to severely active disease, with a Clinical Activity Score of 3 or higher, a NOSPECS grade of 4 or higher, and a disease duration of less than 3 months. Patients with other autoimmune diseases, uncontrolled infections, pregnancy or lactation were excluded from the study. Diagnosis was based on clinical symptoms, serum thyroxine, TRAb, thyroid ultrasound and orbital computed tomography. Ficoll-Paque density gradient centrifugation was used to isolate PBMCs from approximately 10 ml of fresh peripheral blood. Trizol reagent was used to extract the total RNA, and its quality was then checked on an Agilent 2100 Bioanalyzer. Results the study describes overall, beyond this receptor: Most of the expanded thyroid clonotypes with a frequency above 0.001 were also detected in blood, and it was suggested that the thyroid immune response may be reflected by blood repertoires. Sample size was not statistically predetermined, and group allocation was not concealed from the investigators. In validation, the model predicted ophthalmopathy progression with nearly 71% sensitivity and roughly 72% specificity; some twelve predicted patients were CT-confirmed with GO in a median of about 6.2 months. The 13-signature model separated ophthalmopathy from stable hyperthyroidism with roughly 90% sensitivity and 81% to 82% specificity in cross-validation, and 80%/75% in the test set.

This clonotype was picked up many times. No antigen is known for it. Per-base qualities were not stored, and no clone one base away is much larger. Sequences were obtained from peripheral blood. This clonotype originated in a woman between 18 and 30 years old with Graves' ophthalmopathy. Donor details come from another sample of the same person, matched by shared clones. The chain is made from TRBV11-2 and TRBJ2-2; the D gene is perhaps TRBD1, from 5 matching bases. DNA sequence: TGTGCCAGCAGCTCCCCGACGCTGAAAGCAGGGACCGGGGAGCTGTTTTTT. This yields the protein CASSSPTLKAGTGELFF.